This T cell receptor (beta chain) originates from a study of shared clonotypes between healthy human individuals. Findings and caveats of the study: Relative to their counterparts shared across all four donors, non-shared clonotypes exhibited diminished generation probabilities.

This table comes from immunoSEQ multiplex PCR, and its TCRdb copy is limited to in-frame clones, with some not included. The repertoire includes some 1,100,000 clones, around three quarters of them detected once, and under 0.65% sits in the top ten. Concerning this clone: Its antigen is not identified.

With 0 bases removed from V and 3 bases from J, the gap between germline ends came to 13 bases. The CDR3 extends over 16 amino acids. Germline V gene lookup returns CDR1 SGHRS and CDR2 YFSETQ. The sequencing sample was made of memory CD4+ T cells from PBMCs. Subset defined: CD45RA-negative fraction. The TCR originated in a man aged 18 to 29 in good health. Some clones in this sample may be carry-over from other donors' samples. The V gene is TRBV5-1, the J gene TRBJ1-3; no reliable D call. The CDR3 reads CASSLEGVSGGNTIYF. The CDR3 nucleotides are TGCGCCAGCAGCTTGGAGGGCGTCTCGGGTGGAAACACCATATATTTT.